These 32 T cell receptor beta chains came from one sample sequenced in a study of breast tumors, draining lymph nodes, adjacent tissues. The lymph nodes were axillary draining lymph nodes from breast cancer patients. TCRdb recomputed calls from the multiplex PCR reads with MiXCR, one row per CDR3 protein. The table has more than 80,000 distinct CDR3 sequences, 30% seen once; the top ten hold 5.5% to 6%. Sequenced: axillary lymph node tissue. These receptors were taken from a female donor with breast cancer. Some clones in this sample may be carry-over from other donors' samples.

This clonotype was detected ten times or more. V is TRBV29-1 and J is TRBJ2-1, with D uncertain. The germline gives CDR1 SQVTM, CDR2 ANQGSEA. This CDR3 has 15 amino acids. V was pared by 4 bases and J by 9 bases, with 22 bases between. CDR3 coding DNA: TGCAGCGTTGGCGTTTCGTTGGCAGGTTATGGTGAGCAGTTCTTC. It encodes CSVGVSLAGYGEQFF.

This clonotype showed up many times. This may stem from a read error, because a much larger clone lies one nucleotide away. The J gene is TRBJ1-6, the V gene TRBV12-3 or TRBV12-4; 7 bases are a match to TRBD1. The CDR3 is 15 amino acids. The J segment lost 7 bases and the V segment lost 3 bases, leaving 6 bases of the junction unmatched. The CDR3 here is CASSFAPRGNSPLHF. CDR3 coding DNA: TGTGCCAGCAGTTTCGCCCCCAGGGGGAATTCACCCCTCCACTTT.

The CDR3 loop is CASRADRGYGYTF. The CDR3 DNA sequence: TGTGCCAGTAGGGCGGACAGGGGCTATGGCTACACCTTC. The chain has TRBV19 and TRBJ1-2, with 9 bases aligning to TRBD1. With V trimmed by 6 bases and J by 4 bases, 3 bases remained unmatched. The CDR3 has 13 residues. The germline gives CDR1 LNHDA, CDR2 SQIVND (reference sequence).

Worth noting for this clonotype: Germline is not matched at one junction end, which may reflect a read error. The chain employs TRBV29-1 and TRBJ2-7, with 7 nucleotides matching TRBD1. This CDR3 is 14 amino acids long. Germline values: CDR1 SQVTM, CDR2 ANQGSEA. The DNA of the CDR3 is TGCAGCGTTACCCCCGGGACAGATTTATACGAGCAGTGCTTC. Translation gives CSVTPGTDLYEQCF.

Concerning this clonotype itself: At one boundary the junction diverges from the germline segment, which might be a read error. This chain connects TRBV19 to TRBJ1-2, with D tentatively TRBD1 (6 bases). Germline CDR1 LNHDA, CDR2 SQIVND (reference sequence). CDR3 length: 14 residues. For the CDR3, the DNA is TGTACCAGTAGCTACCAGGGGCTCCGTTATAGCTACACCTTC. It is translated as CTSSYQGLRYSYTF.

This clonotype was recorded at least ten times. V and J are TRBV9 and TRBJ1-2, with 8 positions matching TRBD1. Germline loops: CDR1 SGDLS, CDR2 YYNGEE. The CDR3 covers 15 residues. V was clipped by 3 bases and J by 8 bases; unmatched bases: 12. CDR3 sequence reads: CASSARQGPWRGYTF. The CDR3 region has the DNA TGTGCCAGCAGCGCCCGACAGGGGCCCTGGAGGGGCTACACCTTC.

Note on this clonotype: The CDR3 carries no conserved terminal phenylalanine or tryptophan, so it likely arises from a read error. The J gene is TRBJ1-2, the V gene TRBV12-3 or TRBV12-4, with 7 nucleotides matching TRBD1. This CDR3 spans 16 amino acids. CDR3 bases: TGCGCCAGCAGTGGGACAGTGGACGAGGGGTTGGTTGGCTACACCCTC. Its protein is CASSGTVDEGLVGYTL.

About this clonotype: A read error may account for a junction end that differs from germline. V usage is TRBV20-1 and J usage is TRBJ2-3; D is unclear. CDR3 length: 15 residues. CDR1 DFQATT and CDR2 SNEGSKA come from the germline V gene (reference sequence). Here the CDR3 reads CSARDFSSSTDTRYF. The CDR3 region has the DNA TGCAGTGCTAGAGATTTTAGTTCCAGCACAGATACGCGGTATTTT.

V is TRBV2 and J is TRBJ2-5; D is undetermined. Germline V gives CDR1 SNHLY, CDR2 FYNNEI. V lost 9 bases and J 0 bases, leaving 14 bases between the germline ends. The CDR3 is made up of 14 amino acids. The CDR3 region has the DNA TGTGCCAGGGAGTGGCGGCGGTACCAAGAGACCCAGTACTTC. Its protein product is CAREWRRYQETQYF.

Here the CDR3 reads CSARAMTGGGLYF. The DNA for the CDR3 is TGCAGTGCTAGGGCTATGACAGGGGGAGGACTATACTTC. The chain couples TRBV20-1 to TRBJ2-7, with 9 bases aligning to TRBD1. This CDR3 region has 13 residues. Germline assignment: CDR1 DFQATT and CDR2 SNEGSKA (reference sequence). Trimming removed 3 bases from V and 13 bases from J; junction bases left unmatched: 13.

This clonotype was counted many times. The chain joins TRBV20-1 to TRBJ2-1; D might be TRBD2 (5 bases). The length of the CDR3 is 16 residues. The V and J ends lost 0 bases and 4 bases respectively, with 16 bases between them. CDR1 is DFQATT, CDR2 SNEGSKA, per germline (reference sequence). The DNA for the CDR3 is TGCAGTGCTAGAGATAGGGCTAGCAGACTATACAATGAGCAGTTCTTC. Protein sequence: CSARDRASRLYNEQFF.

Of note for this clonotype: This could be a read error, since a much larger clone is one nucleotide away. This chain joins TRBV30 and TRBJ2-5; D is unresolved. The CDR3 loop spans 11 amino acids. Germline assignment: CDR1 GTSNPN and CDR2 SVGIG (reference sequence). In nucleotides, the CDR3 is TGTGCCCGGAGTGTACTTGGGACCCAGTACTTC. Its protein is CARSVLGTQYF. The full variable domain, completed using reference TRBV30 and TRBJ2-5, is SQTIHQWPATLVQPVGSPLSLECTVEGTSNPNLYWYRQAAGRGLQLLFYSVGIGQISSEVPQNLSASRPQDRQFILSSKKLLLSDSGFYLCARSVLGTQYFGPGTRLLVL.

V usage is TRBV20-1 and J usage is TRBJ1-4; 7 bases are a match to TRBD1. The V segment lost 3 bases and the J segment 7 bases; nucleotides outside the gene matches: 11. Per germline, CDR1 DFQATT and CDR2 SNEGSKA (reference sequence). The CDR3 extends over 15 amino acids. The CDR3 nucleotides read TGCAGTGCTAGTAAAGGGACAGTCGGCAGTGAAAAACTGTTTTTT. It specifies CSASKGTVGSEKLFF.

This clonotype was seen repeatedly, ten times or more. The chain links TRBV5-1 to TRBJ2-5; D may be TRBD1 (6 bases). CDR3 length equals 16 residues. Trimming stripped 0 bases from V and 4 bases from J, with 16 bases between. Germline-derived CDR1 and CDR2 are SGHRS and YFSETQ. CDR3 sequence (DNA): TGCGCCAGCAGCTTGGGGCAGGGGATGGTTAGAGAGACCCAGTACTTC. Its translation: CASSLGQGMVRETQYF.

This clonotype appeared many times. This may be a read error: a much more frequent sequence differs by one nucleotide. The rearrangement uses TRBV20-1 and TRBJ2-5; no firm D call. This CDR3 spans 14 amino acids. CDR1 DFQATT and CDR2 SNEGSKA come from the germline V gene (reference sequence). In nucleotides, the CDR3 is TGCAGTGCTAGAGCCCCCGTGTACCAAGCGACCCAGTACTTC. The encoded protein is CSARAPVYQATQYF.

The CDR3 nucleotides are TGTGCCAGCAGTCCCCATCGGGCCTCTGGAAACACCATATATTTT. This gives the protein CASSPHRASGNTIYF. This rearrangement joins TRBV12-3 or TRBV12-4 to TRBJ1-3; no clear D. The CDR3 extends over 15 amino acids. The germline V and J ends were trimmed by 5 bases and 0 bases, with 11 bases remaining between them.

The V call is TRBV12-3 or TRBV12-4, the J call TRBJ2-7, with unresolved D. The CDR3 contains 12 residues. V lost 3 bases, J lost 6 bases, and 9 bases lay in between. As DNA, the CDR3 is TGTGCCAGCAGTTTCTGGGTGGCCGAGCAGTACTTC. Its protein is CASSFWVAEQYF.

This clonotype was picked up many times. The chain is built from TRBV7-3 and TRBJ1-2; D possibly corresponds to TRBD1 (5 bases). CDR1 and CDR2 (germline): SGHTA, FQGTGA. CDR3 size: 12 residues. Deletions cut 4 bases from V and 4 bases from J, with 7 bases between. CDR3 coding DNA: TGTGCCAGCAGCTCGGACACCTATGGCTACACCTTC. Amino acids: CASSSDTYGYTF.

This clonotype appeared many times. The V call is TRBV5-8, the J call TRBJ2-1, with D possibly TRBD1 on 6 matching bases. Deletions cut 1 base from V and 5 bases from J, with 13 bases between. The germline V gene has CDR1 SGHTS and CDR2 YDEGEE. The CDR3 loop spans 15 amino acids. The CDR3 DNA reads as TGTGCCAGCAGCTTGTCGGCAGGGGCGGACAATGAGCAGTTCTTC. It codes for CASSLSAGADNEQFF.

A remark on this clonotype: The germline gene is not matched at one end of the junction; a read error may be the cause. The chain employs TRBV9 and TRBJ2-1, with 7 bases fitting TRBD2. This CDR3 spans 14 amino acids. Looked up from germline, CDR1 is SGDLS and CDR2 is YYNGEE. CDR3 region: CASSVVGLAGEQSF. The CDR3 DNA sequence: TGTGCCAGCAGCGTAGTGGGGTTAGCGGGTGAGCAGTCCTTC.

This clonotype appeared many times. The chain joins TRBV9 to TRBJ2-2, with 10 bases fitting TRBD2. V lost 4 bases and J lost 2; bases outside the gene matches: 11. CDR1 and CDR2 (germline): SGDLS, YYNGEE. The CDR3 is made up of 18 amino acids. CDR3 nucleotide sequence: TGTGCCAGCAGCATCCGACTAGCGGGTGGGGGAAACACCGGGGAGCTGTTTTTT. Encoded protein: CASSIRLAGGGNTGELFF.

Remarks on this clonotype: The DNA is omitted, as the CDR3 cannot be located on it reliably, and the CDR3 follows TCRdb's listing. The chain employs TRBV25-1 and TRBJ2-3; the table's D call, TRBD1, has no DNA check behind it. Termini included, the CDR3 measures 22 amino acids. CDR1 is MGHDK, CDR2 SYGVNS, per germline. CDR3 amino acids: CASIYLCSVEETPRTSSDTQYF.

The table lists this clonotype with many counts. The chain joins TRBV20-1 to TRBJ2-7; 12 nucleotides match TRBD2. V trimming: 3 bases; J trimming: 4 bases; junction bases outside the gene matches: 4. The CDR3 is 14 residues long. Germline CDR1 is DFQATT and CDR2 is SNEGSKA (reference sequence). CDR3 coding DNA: TGCAGTGCTAGGTCGACTAGCGGGAGATACGAGCAGTACTTC. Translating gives CSARSTSGRYEQYF.

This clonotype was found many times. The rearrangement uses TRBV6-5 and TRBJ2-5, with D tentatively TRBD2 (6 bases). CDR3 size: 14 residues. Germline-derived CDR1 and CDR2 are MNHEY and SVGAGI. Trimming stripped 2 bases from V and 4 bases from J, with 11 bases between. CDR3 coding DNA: TGTGCCAGCAGTTACCTCGCGGGGCGAGAGACCCAGTACTTC. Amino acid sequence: CASSYLAGRETQYF.

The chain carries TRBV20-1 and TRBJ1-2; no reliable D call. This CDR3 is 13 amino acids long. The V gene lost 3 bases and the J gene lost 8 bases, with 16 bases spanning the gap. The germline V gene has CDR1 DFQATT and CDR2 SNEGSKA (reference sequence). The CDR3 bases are TGCAGTGCTAGTCCCCGTGAGGGAGAAGGCTACACCTTC. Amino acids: CSASPREGEGYTF.

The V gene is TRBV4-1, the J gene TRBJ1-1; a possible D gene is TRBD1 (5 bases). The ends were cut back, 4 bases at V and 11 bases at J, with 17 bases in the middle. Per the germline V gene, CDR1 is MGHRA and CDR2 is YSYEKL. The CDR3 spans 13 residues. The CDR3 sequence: CASSLGTLGVAFF. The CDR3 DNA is TGCGCCAGCAGCCTCGGGACTCTCGGGGTCGCTTTCTTT.

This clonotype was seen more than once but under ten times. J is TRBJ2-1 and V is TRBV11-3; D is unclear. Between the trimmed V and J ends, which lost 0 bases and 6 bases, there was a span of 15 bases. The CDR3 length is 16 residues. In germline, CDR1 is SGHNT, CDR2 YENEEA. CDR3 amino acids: CASSLESWGRGNEQFF. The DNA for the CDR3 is TGTGCCAGCAGCTTAGAGAGCTGGGGTCGTGGCAATGAGCAGTTCTTC.

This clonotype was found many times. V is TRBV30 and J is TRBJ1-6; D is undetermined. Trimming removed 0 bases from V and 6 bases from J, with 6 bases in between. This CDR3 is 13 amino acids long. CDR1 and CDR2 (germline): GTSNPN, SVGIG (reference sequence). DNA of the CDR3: TGTGCCTGGAGTGTTAACGCTAATTCACCCCTCCACTTT. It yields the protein CAWSVNANSPLHF.

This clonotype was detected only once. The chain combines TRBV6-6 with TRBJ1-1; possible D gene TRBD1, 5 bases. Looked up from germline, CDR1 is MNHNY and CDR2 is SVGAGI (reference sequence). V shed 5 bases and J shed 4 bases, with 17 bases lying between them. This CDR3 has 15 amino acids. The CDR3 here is CASSPPGRAATEAFF. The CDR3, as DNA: TGTGCCAGCAGTCCCCCGGGCAGGGCGGCCACTGAAGCTTTCTTT.

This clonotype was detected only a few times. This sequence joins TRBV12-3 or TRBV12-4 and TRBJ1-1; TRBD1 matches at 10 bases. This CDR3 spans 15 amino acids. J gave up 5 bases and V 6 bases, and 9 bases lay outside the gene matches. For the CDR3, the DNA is TGTGCCAGCAGGCGCAACGGACAGGGGGTTACTGAAGCTTTCTTT. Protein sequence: CASRRNGQGVTEAFF.

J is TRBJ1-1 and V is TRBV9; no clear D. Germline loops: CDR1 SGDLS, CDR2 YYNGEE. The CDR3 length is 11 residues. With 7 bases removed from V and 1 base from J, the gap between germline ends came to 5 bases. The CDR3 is CASVQNTEAFF. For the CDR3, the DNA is TGTGCCAGCGTTCAGAACACTGAAGCTTTCTTT.

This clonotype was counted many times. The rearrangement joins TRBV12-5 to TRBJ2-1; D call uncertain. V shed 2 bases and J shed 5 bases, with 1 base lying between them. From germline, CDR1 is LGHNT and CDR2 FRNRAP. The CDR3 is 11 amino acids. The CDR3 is CASGLHNEQFF. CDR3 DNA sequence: TGTGCTAGTGGTTTGCACAATGAGCAGTTCTTC.